Each of the 16 T cell receptor beta chains below was sequenced from the same sample in a study of identical twins. One entry per CDR3 protein, called by TCRdb with MiXCR from the 5' RACE reads. The sample consists of about 210,000 distinct CDR3 sequences, around 10% of them appearing once. Sequencing was carried out using memory (CD45RO+) T cells sorted from blood. The origin of the receptors is a woman between 18 and 29 years old in good health.

This clonotype appeared many times. The rearrangement joins TRBV28 to TRBJ2-3, with 9 bases lining up with TRBD2. V shed 6 bases and J 4 bases; nucleotides not matched to a gene: 17. The V gene's germline CDR1 is MDHEN and CDR2 SYDVKM. The length of the CDR3 is 18 residues. CDR3 loop: CASSIFSTKRGDSDTQYF. Written as DNA, the CDR3 is TGTGCCAGCAGCATCTTCTCGACTAAGCGGGGGGACTCAGATACGCAGTATTTT.

This clonotype was seen at least ten times. The chain couples TRBV5-1 to TRBJ2-1; D may be TRBD2 (5 bases). V gave up 4 bases and J gave up 7 bases, with 18 bases separating them. The CDR3 sequence is 15 residues long. Germline-derived CDR1 and CDR2 are SGHRS and YFSETQ. This CDR3 is CASSRGSPLRNEQFF. The CDR3, as DNA: TGCGCCAGCAGCAGAGGGAGCCCTCTGAGGAATGAGCAGTTCTTC.

V is TRBV7-2 and J is TRBJ1-2, with D possibly being TRBD1 (5 bases). V was cut by 5 bases and J by 4 bases, with 17 bases left in between. The CDR3 length is 15 residues. Germline CDR1 SGHTA, CDR2 FQGNSA. In nucleotides, the CDR3 is TGTGCCAGCAGCCTCGGGGCACAGCCAGTCTATGGCTACACCTTC. It encodes CASSLGAQPVYGYTF.

This clonotype occurred many times. This chain joins TRBV12-3 or TRBV12-4 and TRBJ2-3; 14 positions match TRBD2. This CDR3 contains 16 residues. Trimming cost V 5 bases and J 3 bases; bases outside gene matches: 4. The CDR3 protein is CASSRLAGGPTDTQYF. The CDR3 coding sequence is TGTGCCAGCAGTCGACTAGCGGGGGGGCCAACAGATACGCAGTATTTT.

A few counts support this clonotype. The chain recombines TRBV29-1 with TRBJ2-1; D could derive from TRBD1 or TRBD2 (5 bases each). With 4 bases removed from V and 8 bases from J, the gap between germline ends came to 18 bases. Germline V gene lookup returns CDR1 SQVTM and CDR2 ANQGSEA. The CDR3 is 14 amino acids. CDR3 amino acids: CSVAVHTRGDEQFF. In DNA form, the CDR3 reads TGCAGCGTTGCCGTCCACACTAGGGGTGATGAGCAGTTCTTC.

This clonotype has more than one count but fewer than ten. The V call is TRBV6-2 or TRBV6-3, the J call TRBJ2-7; 10 bases are a match to TRBD2. Germline values: CDR1 MNHEY, CDR2 SVGEGT. The J segment lost 3 bases and the V segment lost 6 bases, leaving 11 bases of the junction unmatched. CDR3 size: 16 residues. In DNA, the CDR3 is TGTGCCAGCAGGCGAGCTATAGCGGGAGGAAGCTACGAGCAGTACTTC. This encodes CASRRAIAGGSYEQYF.

This clonotype was observed many times. The chain has TRBV20-1 and TRBJ1-5; D perhaps matches TRBD1 (5 bases). CDR1 and CDR2 (germline): DFQATT, SNEGSKA (reference sequence). This CDR3 is 16 amino acids long. Between the trimmed V and J ends, which lost 0 bases and 2 bases, there was a span of 14 bases. The CDR3 bases are TGCAGTGCTAGAGACGGGACCCCTCGAGGCAATCAGCCCCAGCATTTT. Amino acid sequence: CSARDGTPRGNQPQHF.

The table lists this clonotype with a few counts. V usage is TRBV20-1 and J usage is TRBJ2-1; 7 positions match TRBD2. V gave up 5 bases and J gave up 2 bases; unmatched junction bases: 9. This CDR3 spans 15 amino acids. Germline V lookup: CDR1 DFQATT, CDR2 SNEGSKA (reference sequence). CDR3 in DNA: TGCAGTGCTGGGGCTAGCGGAGTGGCCTACAATGAGCAGTTCTTC. It encodes CSAGASGVAYNEQFF.

At least ten counts were recorded for this clonotype. The chain couples TRBV5-1 to TRBJ2-2, with TRBD1 matching 8 bases. The CDR3 is 15 amino acids. Per germline, CDR1 SGHRS and CDR2 YFSETQ. Germline trimming cut 4 bases from V and 1 base from J; bases unmatched to any gene: 3. CDR3 region: CASSLGQGNTGELFF. Here the CDR3 DNA reads TGCGCCAGCAGCCTAGGACAGGGGAACACCGGGGAGCTGTTTTTT.

This clonotype was counted only a few times. This rearrangement joins TRBV7-2 to TRBJ2-7, with TRBD2 matching 8 bases. Looked up from germline, CDR1 is SGHTA and CDR2 is FQGNSA. This CDR3 is built from 14 residues. J was trimmed by 2 bases and V by 6 bases; bases with no gene match: 6. CDR3 residues: CASSQSGGPYEQYF. For the CDR3, the DNA is TGTGCCAGCAGTCAATCGGGAGGGCCCTACGAGCAGTACTTC.

The J gene is TRBJ2-7, the V gene TRBV9; unclear D gene. Per the germline V gene, CDR1 is SGDLS and CDR2 is YYNGEE. V lost 0 bases to trimming and J lost 4 bases, with 8 bases between them. The length of the CDR3 is 13 residues. CDR3 DNA: TGTGCCAGCAGCGTAGCTCTTGGGTACGAGCAGTACTTC. Its protein product is CASSVALGYEQYF.

This clonotype was seen many times. The V and J genes are TRBV6-2 or TRBV6-3 and TRBJ1-5; D not resolved. V lost 6 bases and J lost 4, with 10 bases in between. Germline lookup yields CDR1 MNHEY and CDR2 SVGEGT. The CDR3 extends over 13 amino acids. CDR3 sequence reads: CASRPLPNQPQHF. CDR3 sequence (DNA): TGTGCCAGCAGGCCTCTCCCAAATCAGCCCCAGCATTTT.

The sample holds many counts of this clonotype. V usage is TRBV18 and J usage is TRBJ2-7; 12 bases match TRBD1. V gave up 8 bases and J gave up 4 bases; unmatched junction bases: 6. CDR1 KGHSH and CDR2 LQKENI come from the germline V gene. CDR3 size: 14 residues. In DNA form, the CDR3 reads TGTGCCAGCAGCCCGGGACAGGGGGCGTACGAGCAGTACTTC. Translated: CASSPGQGAYEQYF.

The chain employs TRBV7-2 and TRBJ1-1; TRBD1 agrees at 8 bases. The CDR3 has 14 amino acids. CDR1 is SGHTA, CDR2 FQGNSA, per germline. Trimming removed 4 bases from V and 4 bases from J; junction bases left unmatched: 5. The CDR3 coding sequence is TGTGCCAGCAGCTGGCAGGGGGCTGGCACTGAAGCTTTCTTT. Residues: CASSWQGAGTEAFF.

This rearrangement joins TRBV5-1 to TRBJ2-4; unclear D gene. Trimming took 4 bases from V and 3 from J, leaving 14 bases between them. Germline lookup yields CDR1 SGHRS and CDR2 YFSETQ. The CDR3 has 15 residues. CDR3 amino acids: CASSQDPSGKNIQYF. The DNA of the CDR3 is TGCGCCAGCAGCCAGGATCCTTCTGGCAAAAACATTCAGTACTTC.

This clonotype was seen repeatedly, ten times or more. J is TRBJ2-1 and V is TRBV5-1; no clear D gene. The CDR3 has 13 residues. V was trimmed by 3 bases and J by 11 bases, leaving 15 bases between them. Germline V gene lookup returns CDR1 SGHRS and CDR2 YFSETQ. CDR3 sequence (DNA): TGCGCCAGCAGCTCCCGTGAGGCTTCTAAGCAGTTCTTC. It encodes CASSSREASKQFF.